The T cell receptor beta chain described here comes from a study of blood T cell repertoires in COVID-19. Background on the study: There were acute and convalescent COVID-19 samples, and they came from the United States, Italy and Spain. From T cells, B-cell-depleted T cells, or PBMCs came the material, which was cDNA or gDNA.

Original data processing: Estimation of nucleated cell counts was performed using reference gene primer amplification. Produced via immunoSEQ multiplex PCR; TCRdb's table is partial and in-frame only. V and J calls and clone size are copied from that table; D and trimming were computed from the DNA. This table has roughly 270,000 clones, 85% appearing once. The CDR3 covers 15 residues. The V and J ends lost 6 bases and 5 bases respectively, with 20 bases between them. CDR1 WSHSY and CDR2 SAAADI come from the germline V gene. This sequence joins TRBV10-2 and TRBJ2-7; D unresolved. Sample: peripheral blood. This clonotype originated in a man between 45 and 60 years old with active or convalescent COVID-19. The CDR3 reads CASRGYLSRENEQYF. CDR3 coding DNA: TGCGCCAGCAGGGGCTATCTCTCCCGAGAGAACGAGCAGTACTTC.